Listed below are T cell receptor beta chains from one sample, sequenced in a study of regulatory T cells in long-lasting Graves disease. MiXCR, applied by TCRdb to the multiplex PCR reads, yields one record per CDR3 protein. The data contain more than 300,000 distinct CDR3 sequences, roughly 24% of them singletons. Sequenced material: peripheral blood mononuclear cells (PBMCs), taken when the disease was refractory, from a patient treated with antithyroid drugs. The receptors come from a woman aged 40-49 years with Graves disease. The CDR3 runs from the conserved cysteine through the conserved F or W. D genes are given only for firm matches. Some rows have no size entry. The others give once, few or many, or a class for an expanded clone.

v_call	d_call	clone_size	j_call	cdr3_nt	cdr3_aa
TRBV11-2	TRBD1	many	TRBJ1-2	TGTGCCAGCAGCCTGGGACAGACTAACTATGGCTACACCTTC	CASSLGQTNYGYTF
TRBV6-4	-	once	TRBJ2-7	TGTGCCAGCAGCCATTCTAGTTTCCACGAGCAGTACTTC	CASSHSSFHEQYF
TRBV12-3/TRBV12-4	-	many	TRBJ1-5	TGTGCCAGCAGCCCAGCCCGCGGCAATCAGCCCCAGCATTTT	CASSPARGNQPQHF
TRBV4-1	-	few	TRBJ1-6	TGCGCCAGCAGCCAGTTCCAGGCGGGGGATTCACCCCTCCACTTT	CASSQFQAGDSPLHF
TRBV12-3/TRBV12-4	TRBD2	once	TRBJ2-1	TGTGCCAGCAGTTTTTCTAGCGGGGGTGCTAAGCAGTTCTTC	CASSFSSGGAKQFF
TRBV9	-	many	TRBJ2-5	TGTGCCAGCAGCGTAGGGACGGTCCAAGAGACCCAGTACTTC	CASSVGTVQETQYF
TRBV20-1	-	-	TRBJ2-7	TGCAGTGCTAAACCGGGACGGGAATACGAGCAGTACTTC	CSAKPGREYEQYF
TRBV6-1	-	many	TRBJ1-1	TGTGCCAGCAGTGTTGCGTTTCAGGGCTTGAACACTGAAGCTTTCTTT	CASSVAFQGLNTEAFF
TRBV13	-	-	TRBJ2-3	TGTGCCAGCAGTAGAGCGGTCCCGAGGGCCGATACGCAGTATTTT	CASSRAVPRADTQYF
TRBV7-3	TRBD2	few	TRBJ2-1	TGTGCCAGCAGCTTGATTAGCGGGAGTGTCAATGGGCAGTTCTTC	CASSLISGSVNGQFF
TRBV6-2/TRBV6-3	-	-	TRBJ2-7	TGTGCCAGCACCCCTAAGTTCGGGCTCTATACGTTC	CASTPKFGLYTF
TRBV20-1	-	-	TRBJ2-7	TGCAGTGCTCCGGGCCCAGTTAAGGACGAGCAGTACTTC	CSAPGPVKDEQYF
TRBV28	-	many	TRBJ2-7	TGTGCCAGCAGTTTAGGGCCCCAGGGTACCTACGAGCAGTACTTC	CASSLGPQGTYEQYF
TRBV27	-	many	TRBJ1-5	TGTGCCAGCAGTTTGGGGATCAATCAGCCCCAGCATTTT	CASSLGINQPQHF
TRBV24-1	-	many	TRBJ1-1	TGTGCCACCAGTGAACCTCGACGTCGGGACGGTAACACTGAAGCTTTCTTT	CATSEPRRRDGNTEAFF
TRBV2	TRBD1	many	TRBJ2-7	TGTGCCAGCACCGCCAGGACAGGGGGTGGCTACGAGCAGTACTTC	CASTARTGGGYEQYF
TRBV6-5	-	many	TRBJ2-1	TGTGCCAGCAGTTACTCGAGGCAGGTTGCATTCAAGGAGCAGTTCTTC	CASSYSRQVAFKEQFF
TRBV29-1	-	-	TRBJ2-7	TGCAGCGTTGAAGTGGTGGGGGCGCGGGACGAGCAGTACTTC	CSVEVVGARDEQYF
TRBV11-2	TRBD2	many	TRBJ2-5	TGTGCCAGCACCCCCGGGGGGGGTTTTGAGACCCAGTACTTC	CASTPGGGFETQYF
TRBV6-1	-	many	TRBJ2-7	TGTGCCAGCAGAAGGGGACTCTTCCCCTACGAGCAGTACTTC	CASRRGLFPYEQYF
TRBV27	TRBD1	many	TRBJ2-5	TGTGCCAGCAGTTTCGGGACAGGGGGTCAAGAGACCCAGTACTTC	CASSFGTGGQETQYF
TRBV7-3	-	many	TRBJ2-7	TGTGCCAGCAGCTTTACGTATGACAGGAGCTACGAGCAGTACTTC	CASSFTYDRSYEQYF
TRBV7-9	-	few	TRBJ2-7	TGTGCCAGCAGCTTATTTGGGTCGTACGAGCAGTACTTC	CASSLFGSYEQYF
TRBV6-5	-	many	TRBJ1-6	TGTGCCAGCAGTTACTCGACACAGGGACGGTCACCCCTCCACTTT	CASSYSTQGRSPLHF
TRBV6-1	-	-	TRBJ2-2	TGTGCCAGCAATGACCAATCCACTAACACCGGGGAGCTGTTTTTT	CASNDQSTNTGELFF
TRBV28	-	few	TRBJ1-3	TGTGCCAGCAGTTTAGACCCAACAATTGTCAACCGAAACACCATATATTTT	CASSLDPTIVNRNTIYF
TRBV28	-	-	TRBJ2-7	TGTGCCAGCAGTTTAAATTTCTGGGTCTCCTACGAGCAGTACTTC	CASSLNFWVSYEQYF
TRBV3-1	TRBD1	few	TRBJ2-4	TGTGCCAGCAGCCAACCGGGACAGGGGTTAGCCAAAAACATTCAGTACTTC	CASSQPGQGLAKNIQYF
TRBV10-3	TRBD1	few	TRBJ2-4	TGTGCCATCAGTGAGAACAGGGGTGGGTCCAAAAACATTCAGTACTTC	CAISENRGGSKNIQYF
TRBV6-1	-	many	TRBJ1-5	TGTGCCAGCAGAACAGGGAGTGGTCAGCCCCAGCATTTT	CASRTGSGQPQHF
TRBV10-3	-	once	TRBJ1-1	TGTGCCATCCTCCGCCAGCTGAACACTGAAGCTTTCTTT	CAILRQLNTEAFF
TRBV28	-	many	TRBJ1-5	TGTGCCAGCAGTCCCCCTGGGCCCGGTAGCAATCAGCCCCAGCATTTT	CASSPPGPGSNQPQHF
TRBV6-5	TRBD1	-	TRBJ2-7	TGTGCCAGCAGTTACTCGATCTTCGAGGCAGGGGGCTACGAGCAGTACTTC	CASSYSIFEAGGYEQYF
TRBV2	-	many	TRBJ1-1	TGTGCCAGCAGTGACGAACCGGGCACTGAAGCTTTCTTT	CASSDEPGTEAFF
TRBV5-1	-	few	TRBJ2-7	TGCGCCAGCAGCAGGGGTCTTAGCGGAGGACAGGAGGAAAACGAGCAGTACTTC	CASSRGLSGGQEENEQYF
TRBV5-6	TRBD2	-	TRBJ2-2	TGTGCCAGCAGCTTGGCCAGGGGACCTGACGGGAGGGGCACCGGGGAGCTGTTTTTT	CASSLARGPDGRGTGELFF
TRBV20-1	TRBD1	-	TRBJ1-2	TGCAGTGCTAAAGTCGGGACAGGGGCAGGCTACACCTTC	CSAKVGTGAGYTF
TRBV12-3/TRBV12-4	-	many	TRBJ2-5	TGTGCCAGCAGTTTTTTTGAGGGAGTCGAGACCCAGTACTTC	CASSFFEGVETQYF
TRBV11-2	-	many	TRBJ2-7	TGTGCCAGCAGCTTAGATGGCCGGGGATACGAGCAGTACTTC	CASSLDGRGYEQYF
TRBV28	-	few	TRBJ2-7	TGTGCCAGCAGTCCATTGAAGAGGACCCTTTACGAGCAGTACTTC	CASSPLKRTLYEQYF
TRBV6-5	TRBD2	many	TRBJ2-2	TGTGCCAGCAGTTACTCGAGAACTAGCGGATCCACCGGGGAGCTGTTTTTT	CASSYSRTSGSTGELFF
TRBV6-1	-	-	TRBJ1-6	TGTGCCGCCAAGGAGTCCTTCAAAGATTCACCCCTCCACTTT	CAAKESFKDSPLHF
TRBV11-2	TRBD2	few	TRBJ2-7	TGTGCCAGCAGGGCCGGGACTAGCGGACACAAATTGAACTACGAGCAGTACTTC	CASRAGTSGHKLNYEQYF
TRBV6-5	-	many	TRBJ2-5	TGTGCCAGCAGTTCCTCGACCGTGACCCAGTACTTC	CASSSSTVTQYF
TRBV3-1	-	-	TRBJ2-7	TGTGCCAGCAGCCAAGGGGGGGTGACAGAAGCGGACTTC	CASSQGGVTEADF
TRBV3-1	-	once	TRBJ1-1	TGTGCCAGCAGCCAAGGTGCATACGCTTTCTTT	CASSQGAYAFF
TRBV9	-	many	TRBJ2-5	TGTGCCAGCAGCGACCGGGACCGAACTAACCAAGAGACCCAGTACTTC	CASSDRDRTNQETQYF
TRBV27	-	many	TRBJ2-5	TGTGCCAGCAGTTCACGCCTTGGAGAGACCCAGTACTTC	CASSSRLGETQYF
TRBV2	-	many	TRBJ2-4	TGTGCCAGCAGTGAAGAGCGGGCGGGGGCCAAAAACATTCAGTACTTC	CASSEERAGAKNIQYF
TRBV6-1	TRBD1	many	TRBJ1-6	TGTGCCAGCAGCTCCACAGGGGGTAGTTCACCCCTCCACTTT	CASSSTGGSSPLHF
TRBV6-2/TRBV6-3	TRBD2	once	TRBJ2-1	TGTGCCAGCAGAATCTCAGGACTAGAAGGGAATGAGCAGTTCTTC	CASRISGLEGNEQFF
TRBV6-1	-	-	TRBJ1-5	TGTGCCAGCGCAAAAACATTCTCGACAGCGACGGGCAATCAGCCCCAGCATTTT	CASAKTFSTATGNQPQHF
TRBV12-3/TRBV12-4	-	many	TRBJ1-4	TGTGCCAGCAGTTTCGCTTTCGAAAAACTGTTTTTT	CASSFAFEKLFF